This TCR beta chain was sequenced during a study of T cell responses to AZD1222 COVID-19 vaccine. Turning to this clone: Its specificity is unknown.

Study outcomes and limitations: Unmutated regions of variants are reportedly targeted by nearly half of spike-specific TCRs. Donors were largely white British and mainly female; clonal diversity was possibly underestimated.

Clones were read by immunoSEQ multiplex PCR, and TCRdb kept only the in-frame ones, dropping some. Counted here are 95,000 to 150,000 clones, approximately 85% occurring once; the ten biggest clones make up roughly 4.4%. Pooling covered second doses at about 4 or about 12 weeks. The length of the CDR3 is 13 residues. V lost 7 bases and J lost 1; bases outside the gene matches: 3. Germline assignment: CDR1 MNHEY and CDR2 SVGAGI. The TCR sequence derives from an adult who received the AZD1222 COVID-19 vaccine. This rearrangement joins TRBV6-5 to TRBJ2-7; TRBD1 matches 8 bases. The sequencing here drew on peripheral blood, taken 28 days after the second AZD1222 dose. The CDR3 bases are TGTGCCAGCACTACAGGGGGATCCTACGAGCAGTACTTC. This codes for CASTTGGSYEQYF.